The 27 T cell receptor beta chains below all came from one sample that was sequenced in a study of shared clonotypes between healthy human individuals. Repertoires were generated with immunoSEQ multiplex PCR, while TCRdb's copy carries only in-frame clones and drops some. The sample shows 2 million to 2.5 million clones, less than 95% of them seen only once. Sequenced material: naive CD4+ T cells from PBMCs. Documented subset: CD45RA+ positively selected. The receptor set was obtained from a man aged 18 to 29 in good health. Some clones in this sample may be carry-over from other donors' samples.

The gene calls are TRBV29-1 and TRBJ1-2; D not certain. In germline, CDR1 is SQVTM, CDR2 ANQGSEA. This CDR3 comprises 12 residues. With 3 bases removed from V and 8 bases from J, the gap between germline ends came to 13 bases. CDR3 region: CSVEGGSGGYTF. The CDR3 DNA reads TGCAGCGTTGAGGGTGGTTCTGGAGGCTACACCTTC.

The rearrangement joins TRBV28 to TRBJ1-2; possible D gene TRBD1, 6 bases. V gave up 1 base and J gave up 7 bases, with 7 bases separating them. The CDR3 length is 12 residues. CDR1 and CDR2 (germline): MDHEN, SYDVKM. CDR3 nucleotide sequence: TGTGCCAGCAGTTTATACAGGGCTGGCTACACCTTC. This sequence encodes CASSLYRAGYTF.

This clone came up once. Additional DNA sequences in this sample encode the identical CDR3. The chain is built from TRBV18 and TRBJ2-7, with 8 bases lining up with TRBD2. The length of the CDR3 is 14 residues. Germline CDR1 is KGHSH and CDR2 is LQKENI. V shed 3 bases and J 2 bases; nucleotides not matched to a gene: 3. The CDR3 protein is CASSPLSGAYEQYF. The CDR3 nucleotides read TGTGCCAGCTCACCCCTTAGCGGGGCCTACGAGCAGTACTTC. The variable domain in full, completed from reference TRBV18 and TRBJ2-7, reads NAGVMQNPRHLVRRRGQEARLRCSPMKGHSHVYWYRQLPEEGLKFMVYLQKENIIDESGMPKERFSAEFPKEGPSILRIQQVVRGDSAAYFCASSPLSGAYEQYFGPGTRLTVT.

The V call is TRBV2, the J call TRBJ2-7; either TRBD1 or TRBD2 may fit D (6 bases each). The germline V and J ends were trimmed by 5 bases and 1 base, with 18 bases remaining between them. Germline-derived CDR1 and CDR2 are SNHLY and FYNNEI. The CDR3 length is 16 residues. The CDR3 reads CASSRLGQGGSYEQYF. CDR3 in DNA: TGTGCCAGCAGTAGACTGGGACAAGGAGGGTCCTACGAGCAGTACTTC.

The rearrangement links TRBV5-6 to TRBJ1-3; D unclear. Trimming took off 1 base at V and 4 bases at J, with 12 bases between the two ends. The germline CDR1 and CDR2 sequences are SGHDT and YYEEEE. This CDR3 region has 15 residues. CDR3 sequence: CASSLYGQRGNTIYF. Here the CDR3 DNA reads TGTGCCAGCAGCTTGTATGGCCAACGGGGAAACACCATATATTTT.

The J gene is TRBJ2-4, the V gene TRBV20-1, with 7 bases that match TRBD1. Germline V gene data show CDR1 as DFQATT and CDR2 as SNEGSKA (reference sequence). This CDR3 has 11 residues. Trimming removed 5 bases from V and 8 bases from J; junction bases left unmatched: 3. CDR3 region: CSARDSHIQYF. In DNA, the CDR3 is TGCAGTGCTCGGGACAGTCACATTCAGTACTTC.

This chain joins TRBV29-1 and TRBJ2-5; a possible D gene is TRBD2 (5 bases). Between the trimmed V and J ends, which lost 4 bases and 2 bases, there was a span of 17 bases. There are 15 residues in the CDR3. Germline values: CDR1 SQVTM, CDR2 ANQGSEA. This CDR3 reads CSVGTWAGEQETQYF. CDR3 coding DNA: TGCAGCGTTGGGACTTGGGCGGGTGAACAAGAGACCCAGTACTTC.

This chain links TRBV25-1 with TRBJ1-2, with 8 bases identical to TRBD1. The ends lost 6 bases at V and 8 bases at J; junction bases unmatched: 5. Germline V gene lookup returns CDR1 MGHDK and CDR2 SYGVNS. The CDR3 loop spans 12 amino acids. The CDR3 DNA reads TGTGCCAGCAGAACAGGGGGGGTGGGCTACACCTTC. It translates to CASRTGGVGYTF.

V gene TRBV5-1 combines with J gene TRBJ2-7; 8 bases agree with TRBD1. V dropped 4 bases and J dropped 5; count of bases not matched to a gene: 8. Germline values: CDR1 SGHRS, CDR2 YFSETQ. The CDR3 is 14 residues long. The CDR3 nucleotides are TGCGCCAGCAGCGAGACAGGGGTTTTCGACGAGCAGTACTTC. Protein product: CASSETGVFDEQYF.

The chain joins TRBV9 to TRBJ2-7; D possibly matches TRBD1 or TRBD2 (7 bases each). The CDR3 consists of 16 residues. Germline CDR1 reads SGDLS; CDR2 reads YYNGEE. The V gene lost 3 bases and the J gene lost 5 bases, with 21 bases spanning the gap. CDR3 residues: CASSARFQGGQHEQYF. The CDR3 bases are TGTGCCAGCAGCGCACGATTTCAGGGGGGGCAACACGAGCAGTACTTC.

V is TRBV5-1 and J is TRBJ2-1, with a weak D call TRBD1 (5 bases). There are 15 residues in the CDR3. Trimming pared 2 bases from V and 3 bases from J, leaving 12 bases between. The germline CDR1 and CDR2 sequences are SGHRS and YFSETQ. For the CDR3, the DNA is TGCGCCAGCAGCTTCAGGGAAACCTACTACAATGAGCAGTTCTTC. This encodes CASSFRETYYNEQFF.

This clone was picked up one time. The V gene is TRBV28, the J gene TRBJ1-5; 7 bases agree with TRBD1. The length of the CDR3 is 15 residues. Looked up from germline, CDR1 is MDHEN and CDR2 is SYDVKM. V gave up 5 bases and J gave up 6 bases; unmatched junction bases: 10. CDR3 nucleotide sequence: TGTGCCAGCAGTATCACGACAGGGCTCGGTCAGCCCCAGCATTTT. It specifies CASSITTGLGQPQHF.

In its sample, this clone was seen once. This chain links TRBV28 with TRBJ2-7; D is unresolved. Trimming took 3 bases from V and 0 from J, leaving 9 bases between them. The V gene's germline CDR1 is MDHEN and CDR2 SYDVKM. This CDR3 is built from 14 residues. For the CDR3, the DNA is TGTGCCAGCAGTTTCTTCGGAAGCTCCTACGAGCAGTACTTC. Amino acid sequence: CASSFFGSSYEQYF.

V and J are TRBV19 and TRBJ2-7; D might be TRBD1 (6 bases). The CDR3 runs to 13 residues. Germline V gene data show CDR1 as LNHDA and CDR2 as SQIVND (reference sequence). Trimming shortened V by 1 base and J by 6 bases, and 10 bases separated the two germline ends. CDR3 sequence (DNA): TGTGCCAGTAGTATAGCAGGACAGCGCGAGCAGTACTTC. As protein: CASSIAGQREQYF. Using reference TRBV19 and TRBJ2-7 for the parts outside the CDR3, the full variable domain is DGGITQSPKYLFRKEGQNVTLSCEQNLNHDAMYWYRQDPGQGLRLIYYSQIVNDFQKGDIAEGYSVSREKKESFPLTVTSAQKNPTAFYLCASSIAGQREQYFGPGTRLTVT.

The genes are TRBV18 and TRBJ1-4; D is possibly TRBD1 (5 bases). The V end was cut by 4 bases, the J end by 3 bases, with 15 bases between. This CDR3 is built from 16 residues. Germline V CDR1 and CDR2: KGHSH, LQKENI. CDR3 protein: CASSQLGTGSNEKLFF. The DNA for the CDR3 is TGTGCCAGCTCACAACTCGGGACGGGGTCTAATGAAAAACTGTTTTTT.

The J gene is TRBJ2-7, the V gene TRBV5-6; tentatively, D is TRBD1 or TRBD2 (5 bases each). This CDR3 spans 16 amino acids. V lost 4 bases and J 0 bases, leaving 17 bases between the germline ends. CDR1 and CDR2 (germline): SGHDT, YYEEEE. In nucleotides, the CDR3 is TGTGCCAGCAGCCGTCTGGGACCCGAAAGCTCCTACGAGCAGTACTTC. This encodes CASSRLGPESSYEQYF.

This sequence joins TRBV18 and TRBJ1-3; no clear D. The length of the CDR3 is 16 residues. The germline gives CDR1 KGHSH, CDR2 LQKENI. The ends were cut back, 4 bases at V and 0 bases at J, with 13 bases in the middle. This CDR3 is CASSLSDANSGNTIYF. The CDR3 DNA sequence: TGTGCCAGCTCACTATCCGACGCCAACTCTGGAAACACCATATATTTT.

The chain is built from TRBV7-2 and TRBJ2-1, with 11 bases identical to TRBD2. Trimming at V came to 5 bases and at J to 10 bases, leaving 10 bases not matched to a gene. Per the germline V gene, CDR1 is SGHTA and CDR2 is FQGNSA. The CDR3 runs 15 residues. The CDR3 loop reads CASSPHRLAGWEQFF. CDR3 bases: TGTGCCAGCAGCCCGCACCGACTAGCGGGATGGGAGCAGTTCTTC. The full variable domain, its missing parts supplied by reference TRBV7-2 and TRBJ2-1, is GAGVSQSPSNKVTEKGKDVELRCDPISGHTALYWYRQSLGQGLEFLIYFQGNSAPDKSGLPSDRFSAERTGGSVSTLTIQRTQQEDSAVYLCASSPHRLAGWEQFFGPGTRLTVL.

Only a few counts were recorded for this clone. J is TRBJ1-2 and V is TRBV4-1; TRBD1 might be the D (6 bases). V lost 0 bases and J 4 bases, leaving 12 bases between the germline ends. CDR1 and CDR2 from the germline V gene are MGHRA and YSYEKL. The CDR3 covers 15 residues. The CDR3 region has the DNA TGCGCCAGCAGCCAAGATTTCAGGGGAACCTATGGCTACACCTTC. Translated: CASSQDFRGTYGYTF.

The CDR3 reads CASSLWPTGEQYF. As DNA, the CDR3 is TGCGCCAGCAGCTTGTGGCCCACGGGCGAGCAGTACTTC. The chain employs TRBV5-1 and TRBJ2-7, with D hard to call. Trimming left V 1 base short and J 6 bases short, with 11 bases between. This CDR3 has 13 residues. Germline CDR1 SGHRS, CDR2 YFSETQ.

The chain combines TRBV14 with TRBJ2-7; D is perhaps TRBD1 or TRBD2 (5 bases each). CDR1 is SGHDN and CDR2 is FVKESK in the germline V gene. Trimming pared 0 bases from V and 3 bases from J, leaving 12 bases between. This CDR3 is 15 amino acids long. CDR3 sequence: CASSQDRKGSYEQYF. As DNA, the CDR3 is TGTGCCAGCAGCCAAGATAGGAAGGGGAGCTACGAGCAGTACTTC.

The CDR3 DNA reads TGTGCCAGCAGCCCACCGGGGACTAGCGGGAGCCTTGAGCAGTTCTTC. Translated: CASSPPGTSGSLEQFF. This chain links TRBV7-2 with TRBJ2-1, with 14 bases identical to TRBD2. Germline V CDR1 and CDR2: SGHTA, FQGNSA. The CDR3 is 16 amino acids. Germline trimming cut 5 bases from V and 9 bases from J; bases unmatched to any gene: 9.

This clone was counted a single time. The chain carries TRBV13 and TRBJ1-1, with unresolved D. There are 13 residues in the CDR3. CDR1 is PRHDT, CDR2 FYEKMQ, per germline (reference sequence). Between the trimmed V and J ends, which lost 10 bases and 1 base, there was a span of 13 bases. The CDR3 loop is CATLLHGNTEAFF. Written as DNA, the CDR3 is TGTGCCACCCTACTGCACGGGAACACTGAAGCTTTCTTT.

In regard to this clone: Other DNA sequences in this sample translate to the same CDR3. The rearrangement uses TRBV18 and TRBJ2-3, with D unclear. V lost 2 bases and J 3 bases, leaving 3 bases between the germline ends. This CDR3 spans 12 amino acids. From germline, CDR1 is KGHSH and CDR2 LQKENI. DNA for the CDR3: TGTGCCAGCTCACCAAGGACAGATACGCAGTATTTT. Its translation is CASSPRTDTQYF.

CDR3 coding DNA: TGCAGCGTTAAACCGGGACTTCACACCGGGGAGCTGTTTTTT. Its translation: CSVKPGLHTGELFF. The genes are TRBV29-1 and TRBJ2-2; D is perhaps TRBD2 (6 bases). With 5 bases removed from V and 3 bases from J, the gap between germline ends came to 13 bases. CDR1 is SQVTM, CDR2 ANQGSEA, per germline. CDR3 size: 14 residues.

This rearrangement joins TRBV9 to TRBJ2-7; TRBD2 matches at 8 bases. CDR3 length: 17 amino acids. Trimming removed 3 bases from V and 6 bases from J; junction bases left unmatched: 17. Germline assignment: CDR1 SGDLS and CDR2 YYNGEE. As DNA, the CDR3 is TGTGCCAGCAGCGCAGCCCCCATAGGAGCGGGAGTGGGCGAGCAGTACTTC. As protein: CASSAAPIGAGVGEQYF.

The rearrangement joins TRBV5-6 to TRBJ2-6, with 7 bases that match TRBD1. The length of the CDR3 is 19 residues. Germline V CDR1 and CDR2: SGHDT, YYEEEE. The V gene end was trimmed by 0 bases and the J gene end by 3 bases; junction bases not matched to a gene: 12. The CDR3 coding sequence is TGTGCCAGCAGCTTGGTTAGAGACAGGGTTGGGTTTGGGGCCAACGTCCTGACTTTC. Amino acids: CASSLVRDRVGFGANVLTF. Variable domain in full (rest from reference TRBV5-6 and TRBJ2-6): DAGVTQSPTHLIKTRGQQVTLRCSPKSGHDTVSWYQQALGQGPQFIFQYYEEEERQRGNFPDRFSGHQFPNYSSELNVNALLLGDSALYLCASSLVRDRVGFGANVLTFGAGSRLTVL.